Here is one T cell receptor (beta chain) with its context. No antigen is known for it. UMI labels and 5' RACE were used to prepare the TRB cDNA libraries. TCRdb reanalyzed the 5' RACE reads, giving one entry per CDR3 protein sequence and no DNA. Its table records about 50,000 distinct CDR3 sequences. This specimen belongs to a study of CXCR3-negative and CXCR3-positive naive CD8 T cells. Points from the study as a whole: Relative to CXCR3-negative naive cells, CXCR3-positive naive cells had more hydrophobic TRB CDR3s.

Germline CDR1 is SGHRS and CDR2 is YFSETQ. The CDR3 extends over 17 amino acids. The clonotype comes from a human donor in good health. Some clones in this sample may be carry-over from other donors' samples. Sequenced: naive CXCR3+ CD8+ T cells from blood. Subset noted: CD45RO-CCR7+CD27+CD95- naive CD8+ T cells expressing CXCR3 (TNR3+). This sequence joins TRBV5-1 and TRBJ2-6. CDR3 region: CASSSATVLPGANVLTF. Full variable domain (missing parts from reference TRBV5-1 and TRBJ2-6): KAGVTQTPRYLIKTRGQQVTLSCSPISGHRSVSWYQQTPGQGLQFLFEYFSETQRNKGNFPGRFSGRQFSNSRSEMNVSTLELGDSALYLCASSSATVLPGANVLTFGAGSRLTVL.